This is a list of T cell receptor beta chains from one sample in a study of T cells in localized non-small cell lung cancer. TCRdb keeps only in-frame clones here, not all; method: immunoSEQ multiplex PCR. Of around 21,000 clones detected, around nine tenths appear once; the ten largest clones hold approximately 12%. The sequenced sample was peripheral blood, obtained before any cancer treatment. Receptor source: a male donor aged 60 or over with stage I lung adenocarcinoma. Both conserved end residues are part of each CDR3. The D gene is left open where the match is weak. Not every row has a clone size; where given, it reads once, few, many or a size class.

clone size,D gene,V gene,J gene,CDR3 DNA,CDR3 protein
.,TRBD2,TRBV19,TRBJ2-1,TGTGCCAGTAGTCCAGCGGGACTCTACAATGAGCAGTTCTTC,CASSPAGLYNEQFF
.,TRBD1,TRBV7-2,TRBJ2-2,TGTGCCAGCAGCTTAGTAGGGGGAGGGACAGGGCACACCGGGGAGCTGTTTTTT,CASSLVGGGTGHTGELFF
.,.,TRBV11-3,TRBJ1-1,TGTGCCAGCAGCTTCAGTCACACTGAAGCTTTCTTT,CASSFSHTEAFF
.,TRBD1,TRBV4-3,TRBJ2-3,TGCGCCAGCAGCCAAGGGACAGGGGGCCGGACAGATACGCAGTATTTT,CASSQGTGGRTDTQYF
.,TRBD2,TRBV7-2,TRBJ2-1,TGTGCCAGCAGCATTCTAGCGGGGGGGCATTACAATGAGCAGTTCTTC,CASSILAGGHYNEQFF
once,TRBD1,TRBV28,TRBJ1-1,TGTGCCAGCAGACCAGGGGGTAACACTGAAGCTTTCTTT,CASRPGGNTEAFF
.,.,TRBV5-7,TRBJ2-1,TGTGCCAGCAGGCTGCGGTCCACTAGCATTCCTAGCTCCTACAATGAGCAGTTCTTC,CASRLRSTSIPSSYNEQFF
.,TRBD2,TRBV5-1,TRBJ2-1,TGCGCCAGCTCCTTAGCGGGAGCCGAGTCGGATGAGCAGTTCTTC,CASSLAGAESDEQFF
.,.,TRBV7-9,TRBJ2-1,TGTGCCAGCAGGCACACAGGAACGGGCTACAATGAGCAGTTCTTC,CASRHTGTGYNEQFF
.,TRBD2,TRBV11-3,TRBJ2-1,TGTGCCAGCAGCCCCTCGCCTAGCGGGAGTAGGAATGAGCAGTTCTTC,CASSPSPSGSRNEQFF
.,.,TRBV29-1,TRBJ2-1,TGCAGCGTTGGGGAAGCGGGTATGGGTGAGCAGTTCTTC,CSVGEAGMGEQFF
.,.,TRBV7-7,TRBJ2-5,TGTGCTAGCAGCTTAGACAGGCAAGAGACCCAGTACTTC,CASSLDRQETQYF
.,TRBD1,TRBV27,TRBJ1-5,TGTGCCAGCACCACAGGGACAGGGGGCGCCAATCAGCCCCAGCATTTT,CASTTGTGGANQPQHF
.,TRBD1,TRBV18,TRBJ1-2,TGTGCCAGCTCCGGAGGCAGGGGGCTATTGATTTCGGGCTACACCTTC,CASSGGRGLLISGYTF
.,.,TRBV28,TRBJ2-5,TGTGCCAGCAGCGGCCAGGCCGGGGACAAACGTCCCAACCAAGAGACCCAGTACTTC,CASSGQAGDKRPNQETQYF
once,TRBD2,TRBV27,TRBJ2-1,TGTGCCAGCGCGGGAGTTGGGGAGCAGTTCTTC,CASAGVGEQFF
few,TRBD1,TRBV9,TRBJ2-2,TGTGCCAGCAGCGCCCGTACAGGGGCCGGGGAGCTGTTTTTT,CASSARTGAGELFF
.,.,TRBV6-9,TRBJ1-1,TGTGCCAGCAGTTCCGTCTATGAAGCTTTCTTT,CASSSVYEAFF
once,TRBD1,TRBV15,TRBJ1-4,TGTGCCACCAGCAGTCTGCAGGGGGCCCCTTATGAAAAACTGTTTTTT,CATSSLQGAPYEKLFF
.,.,TRBV27,TRBJ2-2,TGTGCCAGCAGTTTGAAAGTCAGACAACCGGCGAACACCGGGGAGCTGTTTTTT,CASSLKVRQPANTGELFF
.,TRBD2,TRBV6-6,TRBJ2-1,TGTGCCAGCAGTTATATCAGCGGGGGGACTGAGCAGTTCTTC,CASSYISGGTEQFF
.,TRBD1,TRBV7-8,TRBJ2-7,TGTGCCAGCAGCTTAGGAGACGGGACAGGGACCTACGAGCAGTACTTC,CASSLGDGTGTYEQYF
.,.,TRBV7-2,TRBJ2-2,TGTGCCATCAGCTTAGAAGCGACAGGTCTTGCCGGGGAGCTGTTTTTT,CAISLEATGLAGELFF
few,TRBD1,TRBV29-1,TRBJ1-1,TGCAGCGTTGGAAGGACAGGGGACACTGAAGCTTTCTTT,CSVGRTGDTEAFF
.,.,TRBV18,TRBJ2-2,TGTGCCAGCTCACCTGCTCGTTCCGGGGAGCTGTTTTTT,CASSPARSGELFF
.,TRBD2,TRBV4-1,TRBJ2-1,TGCGCCAGCAGCCAAGAACCGGGACTAGCGGGATACCGGACTTACAATGAGCAGTTCTTC,CASSQEPGLAGYRTYNEQFF
.,TRBD1,TRBV11-2,TRBJ2-7,TGTGCCAGCAGCTTCCGCCCTACCGGGACAGATACCAGTTTCGACGAGCAGTACTTC,CASSFRPTGTDTSFDEQYF
.,.,TRBV19,TRBJ1-4,TGTGCCAGTAGTATGCAGGGTGCGCTGACTGGGCTGTTTTTT,CASSMQGALTGLFF
.,.,TRBV5-1,TRBJ1-1,TGCGCCAGCAGCTTGGCCGTGCAGAACACTGAAGCTTTCTTT,CASSLAVQNTEAFF
.,TRBD1,TRBV16,TRBJ1-5,TGTGCCAGCAGCCAATCGGGACAGGCAAATCAGCCCCAGCATTTT,CASSQSGQANQPQHF
.,TRBD2,TRBV15,TRBJ2-7,TGTGCCACCAGCAGAGATCTAGGCGGACTAGACTCCTACGAGCAGTACTTC,CATSRDLGGLDSYEQYF
.,TRBD1,TRBV9,TRBJ2-7,TGTGCCAGCAGCCTGGGACAGGGAGACGAGCAGTACTTC,CASSLGQGDEQYF
.,TRBD1,TRBV5-4,TRBJ2-1,TGTGCCAGCAGCACCCCCGGGACAGGGATCAACAATGAGCAGTTCTTC,CASSTPGTGINNEQFF
.,.,TRBV11-2,TRBJ2-6,TGTGCCAGCACCCTCCAGGGACCCGGGGCCAACGTCCTGACTTTC,CASTLQGPGANVLTF
once,TRBD1,TRBV30,TRBJ2-7,TGTGCCTGGAGTCGGACAGGGAGGACCTACGAGCAGTACTTC,CAWSRTGRTYEQYF
.,TRBD2,TRBV6-4,TRBJ2-3,TGTGCCAGCAGTGACTCGACTAGCGGGAGCACAGATACGCAGTATTTT,CASSDSTSGSTDTQYF
.,TRBD1,TRBV30,TRBJ1-1,TGTGCCTGGGTCCCCGGGGACAGGGGGCTTACTGAAGCTTTCTTT,CAWVPGDRGLTEAFF
few,TRBD1,TRBV5-1,TRBJ2-7,TGCGCCAGCAGCGCGGGAGGGACAGGGGGCACCAGACCCTACGAGCAGTACTTC,CASSAGGTGGTRPYEQYF
.,TRBD2,TRBV7-2,TRBJ2-2,TGTGCCAGCAGCCTCAAAGCGGGGGAGATCACCGGGGAGCTGTTTTTT,CASSLKAGEITGELFF
.,TRBD1,TRBV5-1,TRBJ1-2,TGCGCCAGCAGCTTCGAGACAGGGGACACCTTTAACTATGGCTACACCTTC,CASSFETGDTFNYGYTF
once,.,TRBV6-1,TRBJ1-4,TGTGCCAGCAGTCCTGGGACACTAGGGGAAAAACTGTTTTTT,CASSPGTLGEKLFF
.,TRBD1,TRBV30,TRBJ1-2,TGTGCCTGGAGTGTAAGGGGGCGGGACTATGGCTACACCTTC,CAWSVRGRDYGYTF
.,TRBD1,TRBV6-9,TRBJ1-6,TGTGCCAGCAGTTATAGGACAGGGGATTCACCCCTCCACTTT,CASSYRTGDSPLHF
.,.,TRBV11-2,TRBJ1-2,TGTGCCAGCAGCCCGCCAAGATGGAACTATGGCTACACCTTC,CASSPPRWNYGYTF
.,.,TRBV30,TRBJ1-2,TGTGCCTGGAAGCGCAGCGCCTATGGCTACACCTTC,CAWKRSAYGYTF
few,TRBD1,TRBV29-1,TRBJ1-2,TGCAGCGTTGAAAAAGGGACAGGCCTAAAAAATGGCTACACCTTC,CSVEKGTGLKNGYTF
.,.,TRBV14,TRBJ2-5,TGTGCCAGCAGCCAAATGGACCATGGAGGGGAGACCCAGTACTTC,CASSQMDHGGETQYF
.,.,TRBV7-9,TRBJ2-7,TGTGCCAGCAGCTTAGCGGGCGGGGGCTTTGAGCAGTACTTC,CASSLAGGGFEQYF
.,.,TRBV7-8,TRBJ1-3,TGTGCCAGCAGCCCAGGAAGGTCCTCTGGAAACACCATATATTTT,CASSPGRSSGNTIYF
.,TRBD1,TRBV19,TRBJ1-1,TGTGCCAGTAGTACGTCACAGGGGGCCAGCACTGAAGCTTTCTTT,CASSTSQGASTEAFF
.,TRBD2,TRBV7-6,TRBJ2-1,TGTGCCAGCAGCTTGACTAGGGTGGGGACTAGAACTTACAATGAGCAGTTCTTC,CASSLTRVGTRTYNEQFF
.,TRBD1,TRBV5-4,TRBJ1-1,TGTGCCAGCAGGGCCTCCGGACAGGCGATGAACACTGAAGCTTTCTTT,CASRASGQAMNTEAFF
.,TRBD2,TRBV7-8,TRBJ2-2,TGTGCCAGCAGTTTAGCGGGAGTGAACACCGGGGAGCTGTTTTTT,CASSLAGVNTGELFF
.,.,TRBV7-2,TRBJ2-3,TGTGCCAGCAGCCTCCTGAGGGGCACAGATACGCAGTATTTT,CASSLLRGTDTQYF
.,.,TRBV7-2,TRBJ1-5,TGTGCCAGCAGCTTAGGCTCAGCTCAGCCCCAGCATTTT,CASSLGSAQPQHF
.,TRBD1,TRBV2,TRBJ1-6,TGTGCCAGCATTCCCGGACAGGGTACTTATAATTCACCCCTCCACTTT,CASIPGQGTYNSPLHF
.,TRBD2,TRBV11-1,TRBJ2-1,TGTGCCAGCAGCCCCGGGTTAGCGGGGGGGGTTTGGAGCAATGAGCAGTTCTTC,CASSPGLAGGVWSNEQFF
.,.,TRBV19,TRBJ2-6,TGTGCCAGTAGTATAGATGAAAGGGGTAGCATGGGGGCCAACGTCCTGACTTTC,CASSIDERGSMGANVLTF
.,TRBD2,TRBV5-1,TRBJ2-7,TGCGCCAGCAGCTTGGGACTAGCTCCATACGAGCAGTACTTC,CASSLGLAPYEQYF
few,.,TRBV28,TRBJ1-2,TGTGCCAGCAGTTTATTTGACCCTGGTTCCTATGGCTACACCTTC,CASSLFDPGSYGYTF